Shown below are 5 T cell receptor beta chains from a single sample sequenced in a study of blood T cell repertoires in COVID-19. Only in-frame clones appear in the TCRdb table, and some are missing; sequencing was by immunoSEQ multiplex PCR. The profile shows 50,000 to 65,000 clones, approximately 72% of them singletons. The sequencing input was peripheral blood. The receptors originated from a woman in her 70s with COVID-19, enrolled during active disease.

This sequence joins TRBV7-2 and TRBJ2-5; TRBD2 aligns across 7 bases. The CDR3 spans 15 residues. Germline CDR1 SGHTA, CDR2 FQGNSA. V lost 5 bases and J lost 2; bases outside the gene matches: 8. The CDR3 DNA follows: TGTGCCAGCAGCCCCAATGCGGGAGTACAAGAGACCCAGTACTTC. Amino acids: CASSPNAGVQETQYF.

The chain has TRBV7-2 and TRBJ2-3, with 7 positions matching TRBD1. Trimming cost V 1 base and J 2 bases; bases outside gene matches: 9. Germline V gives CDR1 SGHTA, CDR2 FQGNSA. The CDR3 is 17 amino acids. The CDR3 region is CASSLGPKGANTDTQYF. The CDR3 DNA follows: TGTGCCAGCAGCTTAGGTCCGAAGGGGGCGAACACAGATACGCAGTATTTT.

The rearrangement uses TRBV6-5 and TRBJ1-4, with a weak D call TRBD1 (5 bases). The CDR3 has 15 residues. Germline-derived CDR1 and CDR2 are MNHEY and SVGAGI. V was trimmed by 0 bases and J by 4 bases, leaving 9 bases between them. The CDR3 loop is CASSYSGGDNEKLFF. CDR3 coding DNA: TGTGCCAGCAGTTACTCTGGGGGGGATAATGAAAAACTGTTTTTT.

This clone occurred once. In DNA, the CDR3 is TGTGCCAGCAGTTACAAGAAAAGCACCGGGGAGCTGTTTTTT. It is translated as CASSYKKSTGELFF. J is TRBJ2-2 and V is TRBV27, with no clear D. V was trimmed by 4 bases and J by 4 bases, leaving 10 bases between them. This CDR3 has 14 amino acids. The germline CDR1 and CDR2 sequences are MNHEY and SMNVEV (reference sequence).

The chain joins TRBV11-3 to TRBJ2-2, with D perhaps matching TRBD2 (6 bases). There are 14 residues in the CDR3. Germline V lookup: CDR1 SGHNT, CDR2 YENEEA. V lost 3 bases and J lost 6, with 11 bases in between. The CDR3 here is CASSFGRMAGELFF. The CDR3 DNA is TGTGCCAGCAGCTTCGGGAGAATGGCCGGGGAGCTGTTTTTT.